This TCR beta chain was profiled in a study of neoadjuvant nivolumab and ipilimumab in lung cancer. General observations from the study: Only two of four nivolumab-treated tumors gained richness and clonality by surgery. A small number of samples were TCR sequenced.

The data were produced by immunoSEQ multiplex PCR, yet TCRdb's version contains in-frame clones alone and is incomplete. The sample lists 40,000 to 60,000 clones; about 89% were seen once. As regards this clone: Its antigen remains unknown.

The CDR3 is 14 amino acids. Trimming shortened V by 7 bases and J by 0 bases, and 12 bases separated the two germline ends. CDR1 SGHRS and CDR2 YFSETQ come from the germline V gene. The specimen was blood, collected before neoadjuvant nivolumab, alone or with ipilimumab. The chain combines TRBV5-1 with TRBJ2-3; tentative D call: TRBD2 (5 bases). The TCR sequence derives from an adult with non-small cell lung cancer. Some clones in this sample may be carry-over from other donors' samples. The CDR3 DNA reads as TGCGCCAGCTCCGGGGTCGGCAGCACAGATACGCAGTATTTT. Residues: CASSGVGSTDTQYF.